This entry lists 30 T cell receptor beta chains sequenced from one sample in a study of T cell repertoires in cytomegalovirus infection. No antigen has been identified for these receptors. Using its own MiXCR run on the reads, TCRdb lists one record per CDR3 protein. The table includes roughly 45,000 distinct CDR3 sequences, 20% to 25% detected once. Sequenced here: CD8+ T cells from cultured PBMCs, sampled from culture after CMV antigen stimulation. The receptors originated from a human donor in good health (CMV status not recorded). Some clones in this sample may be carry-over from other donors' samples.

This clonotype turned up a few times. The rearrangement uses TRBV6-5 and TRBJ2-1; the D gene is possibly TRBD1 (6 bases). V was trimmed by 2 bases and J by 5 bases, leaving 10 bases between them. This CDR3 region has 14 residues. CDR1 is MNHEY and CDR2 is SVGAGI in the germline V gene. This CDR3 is CASSYRDNHNEQFF. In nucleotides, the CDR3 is TGTGCCAGCAGTTACCGGGACAACCACAATGAGCAGTTCTTC.

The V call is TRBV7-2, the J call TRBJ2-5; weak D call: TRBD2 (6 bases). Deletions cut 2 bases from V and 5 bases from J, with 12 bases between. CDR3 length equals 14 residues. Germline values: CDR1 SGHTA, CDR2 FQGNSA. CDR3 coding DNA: TGTGCCAGCAGCTTATGGGGGGAGCGGGAGACCCAGTACTTC. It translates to CASSLWGERETQYF.

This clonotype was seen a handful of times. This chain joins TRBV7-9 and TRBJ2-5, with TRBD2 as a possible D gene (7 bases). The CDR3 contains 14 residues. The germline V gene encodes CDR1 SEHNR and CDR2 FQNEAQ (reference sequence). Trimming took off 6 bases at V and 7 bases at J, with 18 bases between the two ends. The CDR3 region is CASRGGRDDGTQYF. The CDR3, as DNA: TGTGCCAGCAGGGGGGGGCGGGATGACGGGACCCAGTACTTC.

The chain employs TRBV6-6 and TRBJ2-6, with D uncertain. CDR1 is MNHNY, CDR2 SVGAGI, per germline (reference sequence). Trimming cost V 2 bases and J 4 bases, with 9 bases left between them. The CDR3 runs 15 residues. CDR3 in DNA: TGTGCCAGCAGTTACGAGGCAGAGGGGGCCAACGTCCTGACTTTC. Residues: CASSYEAEGANVLTF.

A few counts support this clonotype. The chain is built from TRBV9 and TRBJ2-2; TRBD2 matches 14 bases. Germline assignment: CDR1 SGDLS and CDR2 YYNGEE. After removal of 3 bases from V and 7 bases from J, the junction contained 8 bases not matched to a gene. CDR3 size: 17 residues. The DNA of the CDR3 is TGTGCCAGCAGCGCCCGGGGACTAGCGGGAGCGAACGGGGAGCTGTTTTTT. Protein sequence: CASSARGLAGANGELFF.

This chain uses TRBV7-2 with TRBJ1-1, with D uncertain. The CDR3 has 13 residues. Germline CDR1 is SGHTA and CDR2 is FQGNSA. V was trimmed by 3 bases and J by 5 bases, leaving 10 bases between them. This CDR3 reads CASSFGVKTEAFF. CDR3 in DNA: TGTGCCAGCAGCTTCGGGGTAAAAACTGAAGCTTTCTTT. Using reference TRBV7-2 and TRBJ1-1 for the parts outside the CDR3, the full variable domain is GAGVSQSPSNKVTEKGKDVELRCDPISGHTALYWYRQSLGQGLEFLIYFQGNSAPDKSGLPSDRFSAERTGGSVSTLTIQRTQQEDSAVYLCASSFGVKTEAFFGQGTRLTVV.

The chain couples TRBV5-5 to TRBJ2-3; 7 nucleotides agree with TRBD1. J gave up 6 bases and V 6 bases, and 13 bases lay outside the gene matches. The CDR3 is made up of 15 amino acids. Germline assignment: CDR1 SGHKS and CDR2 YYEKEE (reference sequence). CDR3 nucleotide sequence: TGTGCCAGCAATACTAGAGGGGGCTTGTCGGATACGCAGTATTTT. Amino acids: CASNTRGGLSDTQYF.

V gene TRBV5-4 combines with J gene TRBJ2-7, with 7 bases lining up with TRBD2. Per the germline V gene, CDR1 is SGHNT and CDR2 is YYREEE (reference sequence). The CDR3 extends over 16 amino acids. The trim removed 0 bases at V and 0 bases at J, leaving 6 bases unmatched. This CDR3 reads CASSLGPAGFSYEQYF. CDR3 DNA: TGTGCCAGCAGCTTGGGGCCAGCGGGGTTCTCCTACGAGCAGTACTTC. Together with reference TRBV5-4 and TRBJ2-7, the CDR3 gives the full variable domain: ETGVTQSPTHLIKTRGQQVTLRCSSQSGHNTVSWYQQALGQGPQFIFQYYREEENGRGNFPPRFSGLQFPNYSSELNVNALELDDSALYLCASSLGPAGFSYEQYFGPGTRLTVT.

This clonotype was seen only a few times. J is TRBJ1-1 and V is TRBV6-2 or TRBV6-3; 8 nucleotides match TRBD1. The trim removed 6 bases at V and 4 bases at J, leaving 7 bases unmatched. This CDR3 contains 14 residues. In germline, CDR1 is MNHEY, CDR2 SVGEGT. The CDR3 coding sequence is TGTGCCAGCAGACTTCCCAGGGGGCGCACTGAAGCTTTCTTT. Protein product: CASRLPRGRTEAFF.

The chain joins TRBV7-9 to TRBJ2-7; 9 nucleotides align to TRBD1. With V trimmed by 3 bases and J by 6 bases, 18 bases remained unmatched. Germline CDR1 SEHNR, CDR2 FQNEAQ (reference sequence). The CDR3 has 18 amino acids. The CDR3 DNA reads TGTGCCAGCAGCTTGAGAACCAAACCGGGACAGGGCCACCGCGAGCAGTACTTC. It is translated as CASSLRTKPGQGHREQYF.

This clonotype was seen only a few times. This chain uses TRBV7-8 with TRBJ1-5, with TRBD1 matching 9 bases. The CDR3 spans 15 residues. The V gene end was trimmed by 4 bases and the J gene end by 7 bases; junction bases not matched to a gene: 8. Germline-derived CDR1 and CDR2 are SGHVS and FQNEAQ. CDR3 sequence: CASSSLQGAQQPQHF. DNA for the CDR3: TGTGCCAGCAGCTCATTACAGGGGGCACAACAGCCCCAGCATTTT.

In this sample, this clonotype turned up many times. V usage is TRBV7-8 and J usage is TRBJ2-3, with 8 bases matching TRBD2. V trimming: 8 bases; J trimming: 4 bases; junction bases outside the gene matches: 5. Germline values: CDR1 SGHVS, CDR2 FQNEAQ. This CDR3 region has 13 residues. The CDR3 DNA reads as TGTGCCAGCGCGACCGGGAGGGCAGATACGCAGTATTTT. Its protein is CASATGRADTQYF.

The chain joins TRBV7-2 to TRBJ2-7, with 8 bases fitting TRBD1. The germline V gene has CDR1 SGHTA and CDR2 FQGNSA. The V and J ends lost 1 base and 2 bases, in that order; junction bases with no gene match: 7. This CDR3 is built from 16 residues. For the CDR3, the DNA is TGTGCCAGCAGCTTAGGGGCAGGGGGCCGTGCCTACGAGCAGTACTTC. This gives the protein CASSLGAGGRAYEQYF.

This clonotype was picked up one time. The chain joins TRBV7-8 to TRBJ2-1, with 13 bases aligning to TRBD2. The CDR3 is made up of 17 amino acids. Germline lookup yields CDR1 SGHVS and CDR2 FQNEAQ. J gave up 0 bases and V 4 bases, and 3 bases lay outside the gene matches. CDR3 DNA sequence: TGTGCCAGCAGCTCGACTAGCGGGAGGATCTCCTACAATGAGCAGTTCTTC. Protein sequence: CASSSTSGRISYNEQFF.

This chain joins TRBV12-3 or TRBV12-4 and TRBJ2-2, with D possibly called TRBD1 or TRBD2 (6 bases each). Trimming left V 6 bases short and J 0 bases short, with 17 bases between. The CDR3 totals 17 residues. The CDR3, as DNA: TGTGCCAGCAGGCCTAGTCGGGGGCTTACGAACACCGGGGAGCTGTTTTTT. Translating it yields CASRPSRGLTNTGELFF.

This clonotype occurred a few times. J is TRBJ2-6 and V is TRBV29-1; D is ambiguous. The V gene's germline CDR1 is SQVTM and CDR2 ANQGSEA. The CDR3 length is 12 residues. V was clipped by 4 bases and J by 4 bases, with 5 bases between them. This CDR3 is CSVVEGANVLTF. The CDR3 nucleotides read TGCAGCGTTGTTGAGGGGGCCAACGTCCTGACTTTC.

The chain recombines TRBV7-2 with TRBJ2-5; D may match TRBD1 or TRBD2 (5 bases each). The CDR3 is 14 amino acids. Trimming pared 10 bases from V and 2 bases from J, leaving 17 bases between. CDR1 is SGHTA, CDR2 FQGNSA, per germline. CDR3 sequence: CANRPPRGQETQYF. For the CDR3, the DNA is TGTGCCAACAGACCCCCGAGGGGACAAGAGACCCAGTACTTC.

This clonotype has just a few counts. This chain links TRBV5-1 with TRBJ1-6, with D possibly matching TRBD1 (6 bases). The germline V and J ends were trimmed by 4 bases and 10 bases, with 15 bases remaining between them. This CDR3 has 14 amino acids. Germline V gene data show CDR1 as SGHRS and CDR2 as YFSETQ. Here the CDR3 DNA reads TGCGCCAGCAGCCCTAACTACAGGGAATCACCCCTCCACTTT. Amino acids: CASSPNYRESPLHF.

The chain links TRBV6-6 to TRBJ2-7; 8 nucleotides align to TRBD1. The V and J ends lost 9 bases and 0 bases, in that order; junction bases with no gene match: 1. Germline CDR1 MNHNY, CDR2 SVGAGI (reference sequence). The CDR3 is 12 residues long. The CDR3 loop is CASDRGSYEQYF. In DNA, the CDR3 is TGTGCCAGTGACAGGGGCTCCTACGAGCAGTACTTC.

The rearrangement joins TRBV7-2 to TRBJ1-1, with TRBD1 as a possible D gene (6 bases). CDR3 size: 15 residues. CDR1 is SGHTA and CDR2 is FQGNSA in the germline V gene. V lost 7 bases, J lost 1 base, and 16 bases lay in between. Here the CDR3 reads CASTIWGGANTEAFF. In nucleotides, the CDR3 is TGTGCCAGCACCATTTGGGGGGGCGCGAACACTGAAGCTTTCTTT.

This chain's CDR3 is CASSLNKIAGAFF. The DNA for the CDR3 is TGTGCCAGCAGCCTCAACAAGATAGCAGGGGCTTTCTTT. The gene calls are TRBV7-8 and TRBJ1-1; D might be TRBD1 (5 bases). V dropped 5 bases and J dropped 11 bases, with 18 bases sitting between them. This CDR3 contains 13 residues. Germline V CDR1 and CDR2: SGHVS, FQNEAQ.

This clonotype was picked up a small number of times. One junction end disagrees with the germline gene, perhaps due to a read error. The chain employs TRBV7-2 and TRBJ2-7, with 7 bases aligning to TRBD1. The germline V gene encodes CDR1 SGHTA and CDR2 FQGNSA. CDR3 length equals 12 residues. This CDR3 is CASSLGTAEQYF. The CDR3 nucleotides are TGTGCCAGCAGTTTAGGGACAGCCGAGCAGTACTTC.

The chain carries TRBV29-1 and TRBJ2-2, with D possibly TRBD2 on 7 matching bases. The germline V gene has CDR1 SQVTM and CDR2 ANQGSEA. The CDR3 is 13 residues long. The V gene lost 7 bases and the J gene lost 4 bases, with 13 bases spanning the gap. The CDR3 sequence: CSAEGGGTGELFF. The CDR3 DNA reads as TGCAGCGCCGAGGGAGGGGGCACCGGGGAGCTGTTTTTT.

The CDR3 sequence: CASSFTGSEAKNIQYF. The DNA of the CDR3 is TGTGCCAGCAGCTTCACCGGGAGTGAAGCCAAAAACATTCAGTACTTC. The rearrangement uses TRBV7-9 and TRBJ2-4; tentative D call: TRBD2 (6 bases). The CDR3 spans 16 residues. Germline CDR1 SEHNR, CDR2 FQNEAQ (reference sequence). The V end lost 3 bases, the J end lost 0 bases, and 12 bases lay between the germline ends.

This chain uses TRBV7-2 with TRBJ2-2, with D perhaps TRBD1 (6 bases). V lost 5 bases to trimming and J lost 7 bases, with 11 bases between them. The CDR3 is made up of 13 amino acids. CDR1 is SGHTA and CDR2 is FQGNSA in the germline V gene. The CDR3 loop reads CASSIQGNGELFF. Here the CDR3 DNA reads TGTGCCAGCAGCATTCAGGGGAACGGGGAGCTGTTTTTT.

DNA of the CDR3: TGCGCCAGCAGCCTCTCAACAGATATTATCAATGAGCAGTTCTTC. Amino acids: CASSLSTDIINEQFF. This chain joins TRBV4-3 and TRBJ2-1, with D hard to call. CDR1 is LGHNA, CDR2 YSLEER, per germline. The CDR3 contains 15 residues. The V end lost 4 bases, the J end lost 6 bases, and 16 bases lay between the germline ends.

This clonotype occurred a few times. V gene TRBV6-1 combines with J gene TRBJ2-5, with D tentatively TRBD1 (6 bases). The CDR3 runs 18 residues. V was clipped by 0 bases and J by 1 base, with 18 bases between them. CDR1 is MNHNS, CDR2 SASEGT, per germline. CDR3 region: CASSEAIYGQTVQETQYF. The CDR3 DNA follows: TGTGCCAGCAGTGAAGCGATCTACGGACAGACCGTCCAAGAGACCCAGTACTTC.

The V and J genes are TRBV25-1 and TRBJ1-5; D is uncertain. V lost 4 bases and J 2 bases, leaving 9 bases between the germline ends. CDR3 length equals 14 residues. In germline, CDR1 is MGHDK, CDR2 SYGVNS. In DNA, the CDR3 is TGTGCCAGCAGTGCCGGGAGCGGCAATCAGCCCCAGCATTTT. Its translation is CASSAGSGNQPQHF.

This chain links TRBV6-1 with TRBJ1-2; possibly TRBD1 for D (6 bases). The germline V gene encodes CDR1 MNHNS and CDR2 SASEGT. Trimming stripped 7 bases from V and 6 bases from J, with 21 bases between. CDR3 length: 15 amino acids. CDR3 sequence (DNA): TGTGCCAGCATCGGGGGGCCGGACAGAGTCGATGGCTACACCTTC. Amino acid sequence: CASIGGPDRVDGYTF.

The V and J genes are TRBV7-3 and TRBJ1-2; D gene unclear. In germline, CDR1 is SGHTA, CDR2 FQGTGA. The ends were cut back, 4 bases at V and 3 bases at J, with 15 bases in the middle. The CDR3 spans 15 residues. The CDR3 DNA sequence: TGTGCCAGCAGCTCCCCAGGTACCGAAGACTATGGCTACACCTTC. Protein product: CASSSPGTEDYGYTF.